The entry below gives a single T cell receptor (beta chain) sequence along with its context. The antigen is not known. The data are from a study of post-analysis software for immune sequencing data. Notes on the study in general: In patients, TRBV5-6, TRBV5-1 and TRBV20-1 belonged to several TRBV segments found more frequently than in controls.

V dropped 5 bases and J dropped 11; count of bases not matched to a gene: 4. Germline V gene data show CDR1 as LGHDT and CDR2 as YNNKEL (reference sequence). The CDR3 extends over 11 amino acids. TCR beta cDNA libraries included unique molecular identifiers. TCRdb analysed the PCR reads with MiXCR anew, one entry per CDR3 protein. This sample has roughly 600,000 distinct CDR3 sequences, with about 44% found just once. The chain carries TRBV3-1 and TRBJ1-1; 8 nucleotides agree with TRBD1. The origin of this receptor is a girl between 10 and 17 years old with multiple sclerosis. Sequencing was done on a sample of blood. The CDR3 DNA sequence: TGTGCCAGCAGCGGACAGGGTCGGGCTTTCTTT. Its translation: CASSGQGRAFF.